This T cell receptor (beta chain) was recovered during a study of blood T cells in healthy people across ages. Sample-barcoded 5' priming and a J-beta primer mix drove a second PCR of roughly 6 to 12 cycles. TCRdb re-analysed the 5' RACE reads in MiXCR, keeping a single row per CDR3 protein. The data show hundreds of thousands of distinct CDR3 sequences, about 30% seen once. As regards this clonotype: A much larger clone differs from this one at a single base, so this may be a read error.

V lost 0 bases to trimming and J lost 11 bases; unmatched junction nucleotides: 29. Germline CDR1 and CDR2: SGHAT and FQDESV (reference sequence). The CDR3 sequence is 22 residues long. The TCR originated in a woman aged 80 or over in good health. The gene calls are TRBV11-1 and TRBJ2-5; TRBD1 matches at 11 bases. Sequenced material: blood. The chain's CDR3 is CASSLAALVSGRTGGLNNEQYF. The CDR3 region has the DNA TGTGCCAGCAGCTTAGCGGCCCTCGTAAGTGGGCGGACAGGGGGCCTGAACAATGAGCAGTACTTC.